This entry is about one T cell receptor beta chain. Its target is not known. The sample comes from a study of T cells in women clearing cervical HPV infection. Study-level information: Blood came at first lesion visit for cases, post-clearance for controls. General observations from the study: It is unknown whether associations predate infection; no effector/memory or HPV-specific sorting. T-cell numbers per sample were unknown and may explain richness differences.

The data were produced by immunoSEQ multiplex PCR, yet TCRdb's version contains in-frame clones alone and is incomplete. The sample includes approximately 38,000 clones. The sequenced material came from blood buffy coat. The TCR was taken from a woman aged 18-70 years with a cervical HPV16 infection that either progressed to CIN3+ or cleared (not recorded which).

The CDR3 bases that were read are TGTGCCAGCAGCCGGGGGACCAATTCACCC. Translation: CASSRGTNSP. The CDR3 reads in full as CASSRGTNSPLHF. The V gene is TRBV7-3, the J gene TRBJ1-6; a possible D gene is TRBD1 (5 bases). The missing CDR3 end, 3 residues past where the read stops, is filled in from the germline J gene. CDR1 and CDR2 from the germline V gene are SGHTA and FQGTGA. The CDR3 loop spans 13 amino acids. Trimming shortened V by 5 bases and J by 7 bases, and 9 bases separated the two germline ends.